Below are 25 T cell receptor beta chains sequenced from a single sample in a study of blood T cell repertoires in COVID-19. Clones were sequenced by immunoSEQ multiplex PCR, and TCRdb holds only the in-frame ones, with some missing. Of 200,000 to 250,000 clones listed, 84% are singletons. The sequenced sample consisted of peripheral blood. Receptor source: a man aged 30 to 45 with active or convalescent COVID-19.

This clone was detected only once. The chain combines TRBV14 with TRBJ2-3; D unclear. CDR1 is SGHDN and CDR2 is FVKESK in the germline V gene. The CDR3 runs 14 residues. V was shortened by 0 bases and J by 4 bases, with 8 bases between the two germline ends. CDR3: CASSQDRSADTQYF. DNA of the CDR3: TGTGCCAGCAGCCAAGATCGGAGCGCAGATACGCAGTATTTT.

This CDR3 is CASSRRDRGLSTNEKLFF. The CDR3 DNA reads TGTGCCAGCAGTCGAAGGGACAGGGGGCTTTCAACTAATGAAAAACTGTTTTTT. This rearrangement joins TRBV27 to TRBJ1-4, with 12 bases aligning to TRBD1. Germline V gene sequence: CDR1 MNHEY, CDR2 SMNVEV (reference sequence). There are 18 residues in the CDR3. J gave up 0 bases and V 5 bases, and 7 bases lay outside the gene matches.

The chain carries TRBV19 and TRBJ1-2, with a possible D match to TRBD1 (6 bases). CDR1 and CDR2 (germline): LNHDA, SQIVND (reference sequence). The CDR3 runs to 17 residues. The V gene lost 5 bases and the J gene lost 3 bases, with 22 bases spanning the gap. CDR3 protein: CASSPSTGTHPYYGYTF. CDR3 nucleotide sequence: TGTGCCAGTAGTCCTTCGACAGGAACCCACCCATACTATGGCTACACCTTC.

This chain's CDR3 is CAWSVQGTPTNEKLFF. The CDR3 bases are TGTGCCTGGAGTGTACAGGGGACTCCAACTAATGAAAAACTGTTTTTT. The rearrangement uses TRBV30 and TRBJ1-4, with 7 positions matching TRBD1. The CDR3 sequence is 16 residues long. With 0 bases clipped from V and 0 bases from J, the junction kept 4 bases outside the gene matches. Per the germline V gene, CDR1 is GTSNPN and CDR2 is SVGIG (reference sequence).

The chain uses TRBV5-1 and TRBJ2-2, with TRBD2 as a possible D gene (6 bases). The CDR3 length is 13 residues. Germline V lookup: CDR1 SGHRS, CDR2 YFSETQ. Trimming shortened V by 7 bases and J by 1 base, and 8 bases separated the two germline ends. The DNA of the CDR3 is TGCGCCAGCGCGGGAATGAACACCGGGGAGCTGTTTTTT. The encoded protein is CASAGMNTGELFF. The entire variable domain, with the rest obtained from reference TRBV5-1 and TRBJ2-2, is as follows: KAGVTQTPRYLIKTRGQQVTLSCSPISGHRSVSWYQQTPGQGLQFLFEYFSETQRNKGNFPGRFSGRQFSNSRSEMNVSTLELGDSALYLCASAGMNTGELFFGEGSRLTVL.

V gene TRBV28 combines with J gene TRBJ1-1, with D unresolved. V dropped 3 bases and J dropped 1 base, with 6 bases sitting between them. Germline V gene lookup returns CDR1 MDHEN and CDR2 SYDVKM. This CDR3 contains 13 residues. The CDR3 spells CASSLRQNTEAFF. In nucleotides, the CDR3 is TGTGCCAGCAGTTTGCGACAGAACACTGAAGCTTTCTTT.

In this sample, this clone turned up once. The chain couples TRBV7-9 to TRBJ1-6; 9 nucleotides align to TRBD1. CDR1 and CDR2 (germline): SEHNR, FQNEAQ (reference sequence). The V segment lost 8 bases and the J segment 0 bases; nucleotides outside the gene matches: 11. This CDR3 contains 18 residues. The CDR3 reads CASQSGQGPSSYNSPLHF. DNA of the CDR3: TGTGCCAGCCAGTCGGGACAGGGACCGAGCTCCTATAATTCACCCCTCCACTTT.

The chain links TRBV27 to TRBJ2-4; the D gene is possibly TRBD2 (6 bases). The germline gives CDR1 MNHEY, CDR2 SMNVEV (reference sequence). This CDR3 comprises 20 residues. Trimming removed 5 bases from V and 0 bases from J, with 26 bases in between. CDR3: CASSHMTSGLGILAKNIQYF. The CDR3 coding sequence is TGTGCCAGCAGTCACATGACTAGTGGGTTAGGGATTTTAGCCAAAAACATTCAGTACTTC.

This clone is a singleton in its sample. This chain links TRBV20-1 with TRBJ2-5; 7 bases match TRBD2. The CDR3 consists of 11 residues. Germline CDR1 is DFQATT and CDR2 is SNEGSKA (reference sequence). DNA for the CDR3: TGCGGGGCCACTAGCGTGGAGACCCAGTACTTC. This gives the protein CGATSVETQYF.

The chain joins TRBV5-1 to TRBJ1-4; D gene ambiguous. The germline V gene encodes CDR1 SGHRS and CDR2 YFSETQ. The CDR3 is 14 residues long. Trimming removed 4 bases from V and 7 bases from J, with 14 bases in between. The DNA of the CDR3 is TGCGCCAGCAGCAACGGTGGAGGTGCTGAAAAACTGTTTTTT. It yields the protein CASSNGGGAEKLFF.

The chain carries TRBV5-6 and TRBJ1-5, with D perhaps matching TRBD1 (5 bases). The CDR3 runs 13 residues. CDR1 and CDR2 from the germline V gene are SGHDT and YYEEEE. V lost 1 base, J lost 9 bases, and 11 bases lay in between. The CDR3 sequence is CASSLLGVRPQHF. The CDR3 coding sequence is TGTGCCAGCAGCTTGTTAGGGGTCCGGCCCCAGCATTTT.

CDR3 coding DNA: TGTGCCAGTAGTATAGGACAGGTCCAGCAGCCCCAGCATTTT. This codes for CASSIGQVQQPQHF. This chain joins TRBV19 and TRBJ1-5; a weak D match, TRBD1 (6 bases). CDR1 LNHDA and CDR2 SQIVND come from the germline V gene (reference sequence). V lost 1 base to trimming and J lost 7 bases, with 11 bases between them. This CDR3 is 14 amino acids long.

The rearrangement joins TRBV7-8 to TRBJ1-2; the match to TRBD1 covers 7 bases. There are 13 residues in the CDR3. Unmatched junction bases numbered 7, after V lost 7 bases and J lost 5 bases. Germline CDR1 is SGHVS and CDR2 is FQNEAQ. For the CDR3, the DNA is TGTGCCAGCACCTCGGACAGGCTTTATGGCTACACCTTC. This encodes CASTSDRLYGYTF.

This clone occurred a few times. DNA of the CDR3: TGTGCCAGCAGTTTATACCCCCCCCCGGCAGGGGGCGAATACACCATATATTTT. This codes for CASSLYPPPAGGEYTIYF. The gene calls are TRBV28 and TRBJ1-3; 8 bases map to TRBD1. In germline, CDR1 is MDHEN, CDR2 SYDVKM. With 1 base clipped from V and 8 bases from J, the junction kept 16 bases outside the gene matches. The CDR3 has 18 residues.

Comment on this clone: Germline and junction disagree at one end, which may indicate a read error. The CDR3 reads CASSQDNQGSF. CDR3 nucleotides: TGTGCCAGCAGCCAAGATAATCAGGGGAGCTTC. This chain uses TRBV3-1 (or the pseudogene TRBV3-2) with TRBJ1-2; possible D gene TRBD1, 6 bases. The CDR3 runs 11 residues. The germline V gene has CDR1 LGHDT and CDR2 YNNKEL (reference sequence).

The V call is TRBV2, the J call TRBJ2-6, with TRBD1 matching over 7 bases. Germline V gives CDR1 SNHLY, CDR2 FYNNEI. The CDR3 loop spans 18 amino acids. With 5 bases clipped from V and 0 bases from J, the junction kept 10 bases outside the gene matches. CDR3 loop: CASSIKGAITSGANVLTF. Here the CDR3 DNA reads TGTGCCAGCAGTATTAAGGGGGCCATCACCTCTGGGGCCAACGTCCTGACTTTC.

Here the CDR3 reads CASSPRGGLAGVSAGELFF. In DNA form, the CDR3 reads TGTGCCAGCAGCCCCAGGGGTGGGCTAGCGGGAGTAAGCGCCGGGGAGCTGTTTTTT. This sequence joins TRBV7-2 and TRBJ2-2, with TRBD2 identical over 10 bases. V lost 5 bases and J lost 6; bases outside the gene matches: 18. This CDR3 has 19 amino acids. CDR1 SGHTA and CDR2 FQGNSA come from the germline V gene.

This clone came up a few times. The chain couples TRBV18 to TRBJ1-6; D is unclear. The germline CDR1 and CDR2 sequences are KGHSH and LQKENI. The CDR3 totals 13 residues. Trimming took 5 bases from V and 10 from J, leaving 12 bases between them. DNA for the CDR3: TGTGCCAGCTCATATGGAGAGTGGTCACCCCTCCACTTT. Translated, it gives CASSYGEWSPLHF.

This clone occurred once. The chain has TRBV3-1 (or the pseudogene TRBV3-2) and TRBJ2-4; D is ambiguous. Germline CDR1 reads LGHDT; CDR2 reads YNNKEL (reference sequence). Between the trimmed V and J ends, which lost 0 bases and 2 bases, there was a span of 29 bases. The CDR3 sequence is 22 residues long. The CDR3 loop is CASSQEKEASSMLAQTKNIQYF. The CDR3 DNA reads TGTGCCAGCAGCCAAGAAAAAGAGGCTAGTTCGATGCTGGCTCAAACCAAAAACATTCAGTACTTC.

DNA of the CDR3: TGTGCCAGTAGACTAGCGGGAGCAACCTACGAGCAGTACTTC. This encodes CASRLAGATYEQYF. The V call is TRBV19, the J call TRBJ2-7; 11 positions match TRBD2. The germline CDR1 and CDR2 sequences are LNHDA and SQIVND (reference sequence). V shed 6 bases and J 2 bases; nucleotides not matched to a gene: 3. The CDR3 runs to 14 residues. The full variable domain, with the rest looked up from reference TRBV19 and TRBJ2-7, is DGGITQSPKYLFRKEGQNVTLSCEQNLNHDAMYWYRQDPGQGLRLIYYSQIVNDFQKGDIAEGYSVSREKKESFPLTVTSAQKNPTAFYLCASRLAGATYEQYFGPGTRLTVT.

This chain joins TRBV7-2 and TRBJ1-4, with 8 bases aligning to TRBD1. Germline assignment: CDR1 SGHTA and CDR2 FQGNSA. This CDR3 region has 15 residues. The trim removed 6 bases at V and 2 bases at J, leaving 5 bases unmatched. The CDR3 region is CASSFQGATNEKLFF. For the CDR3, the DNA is TGTGCCAGCAGTTTCCAGGGGGCGACTAATGAAAAACTGTTTTTT.

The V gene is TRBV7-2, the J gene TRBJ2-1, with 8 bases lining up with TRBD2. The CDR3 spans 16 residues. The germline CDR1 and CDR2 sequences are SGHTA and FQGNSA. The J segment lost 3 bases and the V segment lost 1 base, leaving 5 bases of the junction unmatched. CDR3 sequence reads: CASSLGLAGFYNEQFF. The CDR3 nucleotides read TGTGCCAGCAGCTTAGGGCTAGCGGGCTTCTACAATGAGCAGTTCTTC.

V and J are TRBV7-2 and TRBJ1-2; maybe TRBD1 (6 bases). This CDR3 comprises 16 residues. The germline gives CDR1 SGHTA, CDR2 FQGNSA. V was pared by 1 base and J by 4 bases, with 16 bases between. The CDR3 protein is CASSLVGGAGSYGYTF. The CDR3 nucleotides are TGTGCCAGCAGCTTAGTGGGGGGGGCAGGCTCCTATGGCTACACCTTC. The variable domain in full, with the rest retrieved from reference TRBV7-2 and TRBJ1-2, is GAGVSQSPSNKVTEKGKDVELRCDPISGHTALYWYRQSLGQGLEFLIYFQGNSAPDKSGLPSDRFSAERTGGSVSTLTIQRTQQEDSAVYLCASSLVGGAGSYGYTFGSGTRLTVV.

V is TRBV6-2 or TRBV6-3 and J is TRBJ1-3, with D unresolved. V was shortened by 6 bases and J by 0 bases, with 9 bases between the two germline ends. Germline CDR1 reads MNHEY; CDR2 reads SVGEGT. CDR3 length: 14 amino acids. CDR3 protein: CASSPAFSGNTIYF. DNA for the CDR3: TGTGCCAGCAGCCCAGCCTTCTCTGGAAACACCATATATTTT.

DNA of the CDR3: TGTGCCTGGAGTGAAACTACTGCGTATCAGCCCCAGCATTTT. It encodes CAWSETTAYQPQHF. The gene calls are TRBV30 and TRBJ1-5, with D unclear. The germline gives CDR1 GTSNPN, CDR2 SVGIG (reference sequence). With 1 base removed from V and 5 bases from J, the gap between germline ends came to 12 bases. The CDR3 spans 14 residues.